This TCR beta chain was retrieved from a study of regulatory T cells in long-lasting Graves disease (dated by TCRdb to about 2021). About the investigation overall: In the newly diagnosed Graves' disease group, patients had been taking antithyroid drugs for less than 3 months. Patients with persistent Graves' disease were compared with patients with newly diagnosed Graves' disease using TCR sequencing and RNA sequencing of peripheral blood. The study took place in China and was registered as a clinical trial. A total of 33 samples were covered by TCR sequencing, comprising some 13 persistent and approximately 20 newly diagnosed Graves' disease patients. What the research found in general, with its limitations: The study examined only peripheral blood because the primary lesion, thyroid tissue, could not be accessed. Patients with persistent disease shared more public clonotypes (fewer than 3,000) than newly diagnosed patients did (966). Persistent disease showed preferential use of TRBV28, TRBJ1-2 and TRBJ2-5, whereas newly diagnosed disease favored TRBV20-1 and TRBJ2-1. The small sample size was acknowledged by the authors as a limitation that may reduce accuracy. Sequencing and analysis were limited to the TCR beta chain. Lower TCR Shannon entropy and fewer highly expanded clones were observed in persistent Graves' disease patients than in newly diagnosed patients, which suggested clonal expansion.

Remarks on this clonotype: This receptor's antigen is unknown. One base away there is no much larger clone; base qualities are not given.

From the germline V gene, CDR1 is SGHTA and CDR2 is FQGNSA. The CDR3 numbers 15 residues from cysteine through phenylalanine. Just the 45-base CDR3 DNA is kept, in frame starting at base 1. The V end gives up 8 bases and the J end 2 bases, leaving 6 bases in the junction not matched to a gene. This specimen's time point label, per the study, means: newly diagnosed GD, antithyroid drugs for less than 3 months. For both TCR sequencing and RNA sequencing, RNA was extracted from PBMCs in TRIzol. The diagnosis of Graves' disease was made according to American Thyroid Association guidelines. The patients came from an endocrinology department in Xi'an, China. From each patient, approximately 10 milliliters of peripheral blood was collected into an EDTA anticoagulant tube. Ficoll Paque Plus density gradient separation was used to isolate PBMCs, and no further T cell sorting was performed. RNA quality was checked with an Agilent 2100 Bioanalyzer and agarose gel, and concentration with a NanoDrop 2000.

The protocol used for the library was multiplex PCR. Instrument used: Illumina HiSeq 4000. To build TCR beta libraries, CDR3 regions were amplified by Arm-PCR using iRepertoire HTBI primers. PCR products were gel purified before sequencing. As for how the authors treated the data: Gene usage analysis of CDR3 amino acid clonotypes relied on the 60 or so TRBV and 13 to 15 TRBJ segments identified across samples. Filtered high-quality paired reads were merged into contigs using COPE and FqMerger. BLAST was used to align contigs to the IMGT TRBV, TRBD and TRBJ reference genes, and CDR3 was defined following IMGT. Any clonotype with a frequency above 0.1% was counted as a highly expanded clone. Shannon entropy served as the measure of repertoire diversity, while the Gini coefficient captured V-J evenness. Public clonotypes were defined as clonotypes shared by more than one individual. Using fastp at Q25 and MiXCR, TCRdb reprocessed the public reads and kept productive beta chains. Identical CDR3 protein sequences are pooled into one entry, listed with their most common genes and DNA. In this record, the V and J calls reflect TCRdb's handling and not the investigators' own analysis. In all, the sample holds roughly 380,000 distinct CDR3 sequences, and 15% to 17% of those were seen once. Roughly 20% of the sample lies in the top ten.

Recombination joined TRBV7-2 with TRBJ2-3; TRBD2 matches 11 bases in the middle. The material was peripheral blood mononuclear cells (PBMCs), obtained at new diagnosis, from a patient treated with antithyroid drugs. This sequence originates from a female donor with Graves disease. The CDR3: CASLRGLAATDTQYF. The DNA reads TGTGCCAGCCTAAGGGGACTAGCGGCCACAGATACGCAGTATTTT.